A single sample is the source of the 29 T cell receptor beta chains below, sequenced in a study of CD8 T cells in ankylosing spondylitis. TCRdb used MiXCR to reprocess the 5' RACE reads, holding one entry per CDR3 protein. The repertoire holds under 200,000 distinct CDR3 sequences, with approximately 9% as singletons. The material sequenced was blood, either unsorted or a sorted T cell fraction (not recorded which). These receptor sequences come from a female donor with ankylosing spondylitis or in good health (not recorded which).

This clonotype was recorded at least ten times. The CDR3: CASSQATGHSYEQYF. The CDR3, as DNA: TGTGCCAGCAGCCAAGCTACGGGACACTCCTACGAGCAGTACTTC. The gene calls are TRBV4-2 and TRBJ2-7; D may be TRBD1 (6 bases). Looked up from germline, CDR1 is LGHNA and CDR2 is YNFKEQ. The CDR3 is 15 amino acids. Trimming left V 1 base short and J 0 bases short, with 10 bases between.

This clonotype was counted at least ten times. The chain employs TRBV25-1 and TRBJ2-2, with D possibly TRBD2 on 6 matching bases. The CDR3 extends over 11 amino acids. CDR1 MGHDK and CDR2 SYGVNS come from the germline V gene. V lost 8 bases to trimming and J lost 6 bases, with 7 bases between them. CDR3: CASSGAGELFF. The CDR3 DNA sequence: TGTGCCAGCTCGGGGGCCGGGGAGCTGTTTTTT.

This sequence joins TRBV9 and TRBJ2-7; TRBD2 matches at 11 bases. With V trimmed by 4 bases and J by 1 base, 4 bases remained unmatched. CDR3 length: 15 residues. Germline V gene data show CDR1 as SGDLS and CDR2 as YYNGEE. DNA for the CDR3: TGTGCCAGCAGCCCCCGACTAGCGGGGTCCTACGAGCAGTACTTC. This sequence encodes CASSPRLAGSYEQYF.

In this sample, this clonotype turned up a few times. Here the CDR3 DNA reads TGTGCCAGCAGCACAGGGACAGTCCGCACAGATACGCAGTATTTT. It is translated as CASSTGTVRTDTQYF. The gene calls are TRBV7-8 and TRBJ2-3; 7 bases agree with TRBD1. V gave up 5 bases and J gave up 1 base; unmatched junction bases: 6. CDR1 and CDR2 (germline): SGHVS, FQNEAQ. CDR3 length: 15 amino acids.

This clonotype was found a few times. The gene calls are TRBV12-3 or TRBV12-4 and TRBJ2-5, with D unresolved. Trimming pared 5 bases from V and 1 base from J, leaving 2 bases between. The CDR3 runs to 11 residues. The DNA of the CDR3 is TGTGCCAGCAGTACCCAAGAGACCCAGTACTTC. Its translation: CASSTQETQYF.

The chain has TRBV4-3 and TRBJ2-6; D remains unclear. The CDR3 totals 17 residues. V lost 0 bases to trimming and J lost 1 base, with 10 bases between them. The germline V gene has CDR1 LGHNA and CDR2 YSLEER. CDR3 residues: CASSQEAWGSGANVLTF. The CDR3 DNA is TGCGCCAGCAGCCAAGAAGCTTGGGGTTCTGGGGCCAACGTCCTGACTTTC.

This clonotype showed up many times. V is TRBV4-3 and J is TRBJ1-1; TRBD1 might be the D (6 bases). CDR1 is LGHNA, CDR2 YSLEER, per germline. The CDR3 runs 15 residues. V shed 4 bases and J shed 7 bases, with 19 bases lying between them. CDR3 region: CASSLMGGLQGEAFF. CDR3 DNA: TGCGCCAGCAGCCTTATGGGGGGGTTACAGGGTGAAGCTTTCTTT.

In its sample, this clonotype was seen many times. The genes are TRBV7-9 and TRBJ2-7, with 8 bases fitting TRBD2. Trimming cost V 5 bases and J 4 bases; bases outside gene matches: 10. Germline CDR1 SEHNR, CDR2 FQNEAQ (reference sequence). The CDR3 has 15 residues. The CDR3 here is CASSLTKAGVYEQYF. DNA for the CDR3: TGTGCCAGCAGCCTGACTAAAGCGGGAGTATACGAGCAGTACTTC. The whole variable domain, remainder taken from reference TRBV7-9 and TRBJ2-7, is DTGVSQNPRHKITKRGQNVTFRCDPISEHNRLYWYRQTLGQGPEFLTYFQNEAQLEKSRLLSDRFSAERPKGSFSTLEIQRTEQGDSAMYLCASSLTKAGVYEQYFGPGTRLTVT.

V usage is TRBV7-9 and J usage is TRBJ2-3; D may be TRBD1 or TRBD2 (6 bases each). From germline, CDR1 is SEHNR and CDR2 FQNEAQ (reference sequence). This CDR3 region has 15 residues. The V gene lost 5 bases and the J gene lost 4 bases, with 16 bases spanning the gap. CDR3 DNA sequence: TGTGCCAGCAGCAAAAGCGGGTCAGGGGCAGATACGCAGTATTTT. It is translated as CASSKSGSGADTQYF.

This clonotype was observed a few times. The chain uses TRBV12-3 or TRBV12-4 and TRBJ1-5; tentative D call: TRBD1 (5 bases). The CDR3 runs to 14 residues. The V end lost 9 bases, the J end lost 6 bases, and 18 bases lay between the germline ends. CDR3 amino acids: CASGPPGDGQPQHF. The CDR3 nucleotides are TGTGCCAGTGGGCCCCCGGGGGACGGTCAGCCCCAGCATTTT.

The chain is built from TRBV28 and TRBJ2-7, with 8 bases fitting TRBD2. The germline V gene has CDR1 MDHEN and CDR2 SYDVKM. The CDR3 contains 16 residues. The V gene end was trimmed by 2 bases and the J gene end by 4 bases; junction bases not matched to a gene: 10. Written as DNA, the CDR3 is TGTGCCAGCAGTTTAACGAGGGCGAGCGGGAGTTACGAGCAGTACTTC. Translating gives CASSLTRASGSYEQYF.

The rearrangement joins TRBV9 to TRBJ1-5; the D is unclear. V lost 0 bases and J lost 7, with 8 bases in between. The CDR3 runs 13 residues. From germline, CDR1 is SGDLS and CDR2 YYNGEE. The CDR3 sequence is CASSVGTGQPQHF. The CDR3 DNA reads TGTGCCAGCAGCGTAGGTACGGGCCAGCCCCAGCATTTT.

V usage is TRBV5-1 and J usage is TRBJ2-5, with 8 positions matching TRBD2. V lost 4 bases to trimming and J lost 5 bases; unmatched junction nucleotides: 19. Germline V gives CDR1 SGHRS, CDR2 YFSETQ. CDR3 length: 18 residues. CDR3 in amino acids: CASSLLPGGGTSFETQYF. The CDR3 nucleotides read TGCGCCAGCAGCCTCCTTCCCGGGGGGGGAACTAGTTTTGAGACCCAGTACTTC.

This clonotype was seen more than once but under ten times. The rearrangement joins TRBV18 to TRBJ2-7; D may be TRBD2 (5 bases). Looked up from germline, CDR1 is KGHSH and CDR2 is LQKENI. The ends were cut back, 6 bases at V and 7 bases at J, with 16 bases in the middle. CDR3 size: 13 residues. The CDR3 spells CASSQVNTGEQYF. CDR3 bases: TGTGCCAGCTCCCAGGTAAATACGGGAGAGCAGTACTTC.

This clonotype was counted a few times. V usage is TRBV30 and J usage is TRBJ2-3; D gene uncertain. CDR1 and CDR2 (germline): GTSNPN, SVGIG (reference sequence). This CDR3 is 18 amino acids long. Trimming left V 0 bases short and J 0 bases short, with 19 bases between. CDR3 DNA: TGTGCCTGGAGTGTTTTGGGCTCTTGGTCCCCTAGCACAGATACGCAGTATTTT. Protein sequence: CAWSVLGSWSPSTDTQYF.

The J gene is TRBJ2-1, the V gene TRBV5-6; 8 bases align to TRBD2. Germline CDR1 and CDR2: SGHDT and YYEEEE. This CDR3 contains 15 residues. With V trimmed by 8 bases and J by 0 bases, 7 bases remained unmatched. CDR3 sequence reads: CARSPGTSSYNEQFF. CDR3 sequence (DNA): TGTGCCAGGAGCCCCGGGACTAGCTCCTACAATGAGCAGTTCTTC.

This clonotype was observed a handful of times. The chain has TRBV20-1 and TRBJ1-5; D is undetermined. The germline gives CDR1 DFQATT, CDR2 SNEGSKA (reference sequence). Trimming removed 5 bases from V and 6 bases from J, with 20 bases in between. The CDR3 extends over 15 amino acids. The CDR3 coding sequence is TGCAGTGCTCGCCCACCCGGGGAGTTTGTTCAGCCCCAGCATTTT. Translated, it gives CSARPPGEFVQPQHF.

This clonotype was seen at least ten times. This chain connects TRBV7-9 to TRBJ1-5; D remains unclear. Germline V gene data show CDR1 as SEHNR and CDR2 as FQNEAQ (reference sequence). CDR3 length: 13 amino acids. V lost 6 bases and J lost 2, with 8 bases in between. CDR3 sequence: CASSPVRNQPQHF. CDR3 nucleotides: TGTGCCAGCAGTCCCGTCCGCAATCAGCCCCAGCATTTT.

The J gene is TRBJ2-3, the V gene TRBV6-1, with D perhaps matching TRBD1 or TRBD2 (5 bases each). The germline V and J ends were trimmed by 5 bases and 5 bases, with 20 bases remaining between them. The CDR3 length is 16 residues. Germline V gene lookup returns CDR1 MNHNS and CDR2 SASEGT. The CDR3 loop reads CASSPFGTSPGDTQYF. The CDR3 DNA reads TGTGCCAGCAGTCCCTTTGGGACGTCCCCAGGAGATACGCAGTATTTT.

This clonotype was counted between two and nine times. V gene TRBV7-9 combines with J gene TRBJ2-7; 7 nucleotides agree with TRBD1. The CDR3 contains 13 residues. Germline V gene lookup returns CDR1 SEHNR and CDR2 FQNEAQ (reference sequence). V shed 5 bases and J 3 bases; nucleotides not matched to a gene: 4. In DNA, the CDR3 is TGTGCCAGCAGCCCGGGACAGATCTACGAGCAGTACTTC. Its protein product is CASSPGQIYEQYF.

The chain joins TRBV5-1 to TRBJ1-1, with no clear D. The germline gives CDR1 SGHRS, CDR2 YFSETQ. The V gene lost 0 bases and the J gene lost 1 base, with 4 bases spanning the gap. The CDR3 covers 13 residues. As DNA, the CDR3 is TGCGCCAGCAGCTTGGTCCGGAACACTGAAGCTTTCTTT. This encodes CASSLVRNTEAFF.

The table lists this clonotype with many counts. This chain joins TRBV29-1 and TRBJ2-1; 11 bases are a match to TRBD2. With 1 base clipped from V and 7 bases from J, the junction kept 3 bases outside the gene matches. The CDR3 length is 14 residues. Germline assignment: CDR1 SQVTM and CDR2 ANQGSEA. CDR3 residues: CSVEVASGRNEQFF. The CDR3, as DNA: TGCAGCGTTGAAGTGGCTAGCGGGAGGAATGAGCAGTTCTTC.

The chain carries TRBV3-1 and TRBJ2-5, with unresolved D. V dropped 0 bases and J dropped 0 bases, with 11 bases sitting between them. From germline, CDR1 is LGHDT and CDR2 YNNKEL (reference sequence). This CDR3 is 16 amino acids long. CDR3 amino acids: CASSQESPAYQETQYF. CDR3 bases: TGTGCCAGCAGCCAAGAATCGCCAGCGTACCAAGAGACCCAGTACTTC.

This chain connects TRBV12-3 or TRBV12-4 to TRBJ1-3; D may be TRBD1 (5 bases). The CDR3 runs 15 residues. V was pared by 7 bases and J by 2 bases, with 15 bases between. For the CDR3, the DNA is TGTGCCAGCACCCTTGACAGTTCCCCTGGAAACACCATATATTTT. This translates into CASTLDSSPGNTIYF.

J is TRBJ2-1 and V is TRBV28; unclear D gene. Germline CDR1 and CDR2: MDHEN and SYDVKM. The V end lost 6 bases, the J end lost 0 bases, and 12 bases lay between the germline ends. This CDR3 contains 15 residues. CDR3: CASRRAEASYNEQFF. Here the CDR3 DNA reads TGTGCCAGCAGGCGTGCAGAGGCCTCCTACAATGAGCAGTTCTTC.

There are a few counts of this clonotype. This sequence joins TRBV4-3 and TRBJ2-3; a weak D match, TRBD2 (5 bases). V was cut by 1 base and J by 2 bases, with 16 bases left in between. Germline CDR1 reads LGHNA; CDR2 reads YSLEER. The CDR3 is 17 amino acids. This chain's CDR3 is CASSQGSGLPTTDTQYF. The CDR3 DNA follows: TGCGCCAGCAGCCAAGGATCCGGACTCCCTACCACAGATACGCAGTATTTT.

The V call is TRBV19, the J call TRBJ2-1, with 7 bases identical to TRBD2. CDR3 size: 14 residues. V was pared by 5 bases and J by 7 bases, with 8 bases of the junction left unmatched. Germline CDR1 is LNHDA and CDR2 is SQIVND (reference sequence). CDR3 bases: TGTGCCAGTAGTTACGCGACTAGCCGGAATGAGCAGTTCTTC. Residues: CASSYATSRNEQFF. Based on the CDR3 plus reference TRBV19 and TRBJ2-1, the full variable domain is DGGITQSPKYLFRKEGQNVTLSCEQNLNHDAMYWYRQDPGQGLRLIYYSQIVNDFQKGDIAEGYSVSREKKESFPLTVTSAQKNPTAFYLCASSYATSRNEQFFGPGTRLTVL.

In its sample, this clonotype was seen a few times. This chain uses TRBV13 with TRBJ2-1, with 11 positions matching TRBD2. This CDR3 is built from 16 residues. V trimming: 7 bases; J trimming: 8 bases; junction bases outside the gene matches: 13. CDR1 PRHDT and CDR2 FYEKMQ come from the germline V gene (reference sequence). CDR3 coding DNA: TGTGCCAGCAACCCTGCCACTAGCGGGAGAGGGGATGAGCAGTTCTTC. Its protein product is CASNPATSGRGDEQFF.

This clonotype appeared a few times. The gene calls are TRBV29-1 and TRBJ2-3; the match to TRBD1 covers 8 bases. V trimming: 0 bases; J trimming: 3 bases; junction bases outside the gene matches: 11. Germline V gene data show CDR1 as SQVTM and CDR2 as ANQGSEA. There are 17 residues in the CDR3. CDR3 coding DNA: TGCAGCGTTGAAGATCAGGGGGCCCCGGTACAGACAGATACGCAGTATTTT. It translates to CSVEDQGAPVQTDTQYF.